These 6 T cell receptor beta chains originate from one sample sequenced in a study of blood T cell repertoires in COVID-19. Libraries were prepared by immunoSEQ multiplex PCR; TCRdb keeps only in-frame clonotypes and omits some of them. The profile covers under 300,000 clones, with around 83% appearing a single time and 3.4% taken by the ten largest. Sequenced sample: peripheral blood. The receptors stem from a young woman with acute or convalescent COVID-19.

This chain uses TRBV24-1 with TRBJ2-3; 14 positions match TRBD2. J lost 3 bases, V lost 4 bases, and 11 bases had no gene match. CDR3 length: 19 residues. CDR1 is KGHDR, CDR2 SFDVKD, per germline. CDR3 sequence (DNA): TGTGCCACCAGTGACCCTAGGGGGACTAGCGGGAGCTCGACAGATACGCAGTATTTT. Its translation is CATSDPRGTSGSSTDTQYF.

V is TRBV7-9 and J is TRBJ1-1, with 7 bases aligning to TRBD1. The CDR3 sequence is 15 residues long. Germline V gene sequence: CDR1 SEHNR, CDR2 FQNEAQ (reference sequence). Trimming removed 5 bases from V and 1 base from J; junction bases left unmatched: 7. CDR3 protein: CASSPWTGRNTEAFF. The CDR3 DNA reads as TGTGCCAGCAGCCCCTGGACAGGAAGGAACACTGAAGCTTTCTTT.

The chain uses TRBV4-3 and TRBJ2-2; D unclear. Trimming cost V 1 base and J 5 bases, with 14 bases left between them. CDR3 size: 16 residues. From germline, CDR1 is LGHNA and CDR2 YSLEER. CDR3 DNA: TGCGCCAGCAGCCAAGCGCCTGGGCCCCGGACCGGGGAGCTGTTTTTT. This codes for CASSQAPGPRTGELFF.

The chain links TRBV9 to TRBJ2-3; 9 bases map to TRBD2. Looked up from germline, CDR1 is SGDLS and CDR2 is YYNGEE. V shed 0 bases and J 4 bases; nucleotides not matched to a gene: 9. The CDR3 totals 17 residues. CDR3 residues: CASSVEGLAPSADTQYF. The CDR3 DNA reads TGTGCCAGCAGCGTAGAGGGACTAGCTCCGTCGGCAGATACGCAGTATTTT.

This clone was recorded a few times. This chain joins TRBV7-2 and TRBJ1-2; a weak D match, TRBD1 (5 bases). Trimming removed 1 base at V and 0 bases at J, with 12 bases between. The CDR3 is made up of 16 amino acids. CDR1 is SGHTA, CDR2 FQGNSA, per germline. The CDR3 loop is CASSLGYGGPNYGYTF. CDR3 DNA sequence: TGTGCCAGCAGCTTAGGATACGGGGGACCTAACTATGGCTACACCTTC.

The gene calls are TRBV28 and TRBJ2-7, with D perhaps matching TRBD2 (7 bases). Trimming removed 7 bases from V and 2 bases from J, with 15 bases in between. CDR1 is MDHEN and CDR2 is SYDVKM in the germline V gene. The length of the CDR3 is 14 residues. The CDR3 region is CASIKGGVPYEQYF. The DNA of the CDR3 is TGTGCCAGCATCAAAGGGGGGGTCCCCTACGAGCAGTACTTC.